The 3 T cell receptor beta chains below come from one sample, sequenced in a study of CD8+ T cells in alopecia areata. Extraction and reverse transcription of RNA yielded cDNA as the sequencing template. Generated by immunoSEQ multiplex PCR, the TCRdb table keeps only in-frame clones and is missing some. This sample has around 180,000 clones, with around three fifths found just once. Treatment denoted: oral pan-JAK inhibitor, 5-10 mg twice daily. The source material was CD4+ T cells sorted from blood, sampled between weeks 47 and 50, from a patient treated with tofacitinib. The receptor source for this set is a human donor with alopecia areata.

The chain links TRBV9 to TRBJ1-1, with D perhaps matching TRBD1 (5 bases). Germline CDR1 and CDR2: SGDLS and YYNGEE. V was trimmed by 7 bases and J by 0 bases, leaving 13 bases between them. The CDR3 is 14 amino acids. The CDR3, as DNA: TGTGCCAGCTCGCGGGACCCCTTGAACACTGAAGCTTTCTTT. Amino acids: CASSRDPLNTEAFF.

The V and J genes are TRBV29-1 and TRBJ2-3, with D perhaps TRBD2 (5 bases). V was clipped by 8 bases and J by 2 bases, with 11 bases between them. Germline lookup yields CDR1 SQVTM and CDR2 ANQGSEA. This CDR3 contains 12 residues. The CDR3: CSTWEFTDTQYF. In DNA, the CDR3 is TGCAGCACTTGGGAGTTCACAGATACGCAGTATTTT.

This clone was counted a single time. The V call is TRBV9, the J call TRBJ1-2, with a weak D call TRBD1 (6 bases). V was cut by 3 bases and J by 1 base, with 10 bases left in between. Per the germline V gene, CDR1 is SGDLS and CDR2 is YYNGEE. The CDR3 sequence is 14 residues long. The CDR3 reads CASSDRDNNYGYTF. The CDR3 nucleotides read TGTGCCAGCAGCGATCGGGACAATAACTATGGCTACACCTTC.